This TCR beta chain was recovered during a study of type 1 and type 2 diabetes patients. For the study at large: Magnetic bead positive selection isolated CD4+ or CD8+ T cells from PBMCs.

Study outcomes and limitations: Type 2 diabetes and control samples shared highly correlated V and J usage, averaging around 0.97. With limited T2D and control samples, some T1D-only expanded clones may not be T1D-specific.

The PCR template was genomic DNA. Multiplex PCR with 30 forward and 13 reverse primers amplified the TCR beta CDR3. TCRdb fed the multiplex PCR reads into MiXCR, producing one record per CDR3 protein. The data show about 290,000 distinct CDR3 sequences, roughly 50% seen once. This clonotype showed up many times. Its specificity is not known. V lost 2 bases and J 5 bases, leaving 3 bases between the germline ends. The CDR3 runs to 11 residues. CDR1 is SNHLY, CDR2 FYNNEI, per germline. Sequencing input: peripheral blood mononuclear cells (PBMCs). This chain joins TRBV2 and TRBJ2-5; D is unclear. The clonotype comes from a man between 18 and 29 years old with type 2 diabetes. The CDR3 region is CASSEWETQYF. In nucleotides, the CDR3 is TGTGCCAGCAGTGAATGGGAGACCCAGTACTTC.